The 3 T cell receptor beta chains below come from one sample, sequenced in a study of response to subunit inactivated influenza vaccine. MiXCR, run by TCRdb on the RT-PCR reads, gives a single entry per CDR3 protein. Here the sample spans 150,000 to 200,000 distinct CDR3 sequences, roughly 12% being singletons. The same data also contributed to another study, on T cells expressing NK-cell markers. As reported in that work: What made the TCR beta cDNA was 5'RACE template switching with UMIs.

The starting material was CD8+ T cells sorted from PBMCs, obtained less than 13 days after vaccination. These receptors were collected from a man aged 50-60 years who received an inactivated influenza vaccine.

V usage is TRBV5-8 and J usage is TRBJ2-7; 7 bases agree with TRBD2. Looked up from germline, CDR1 is SGHTS and CDR2 is YDEGEE. V dropped 10 bases and J dropped 5; count of bases not matched to a gene: 12. This CDR3 has 13 residues. The CDR3 DNA reads TGTGCCGGCGTCGGCGGGAGTTGGGACGAGCAGTACTTC. Encoded protein: CAGVGGSWDEQYF.

This clonotype was seen only a few times. This rearrangement joins TRBV4-2 to TRBJ2-7; the match to TRBD2 covers 8 bases. The CDR3 is 16 amino acids. Per the germline V gene, CDR1 is LGHNA and CDR2 is YNFKEQ. V was clipped by 0 bases and J by 4 bases; unmatched bases: 8. The CDR3 sequence: CASSQDGTSGGYEQYF. CDR3 coding DNA: TGTGCCAGCAGCCAAGATGGCACTAGCGGAGGTTACGAGCAGTACTTC.

This clonotype was picked up many times. This chain uses TRBV4-2 with TRBJ2-7; unclear D gene. Germline CDR1 and CDR2: LGHNA and YNFKEQ. CDR3 length equals 15 residues. The germline V and J ends were trimmed by 1 base and 3 bases, with 13 bases remaining between them. CDR3 coding DNA: TGTGCCAGCAGCCAAGCGTTAGGCCTAAGCTACGAGCAGTACTTC. Its translation: CASSQALGLSYEQYF.